The 25 T cell receptor beta chains presented below share a single source sample, sequenced in a study of post-analysis software for immune sequencing data. Whole-study findings and limits: In patients, TRBV5-6, TRBV5-1 and TRBV20-1 belonged to several TRBV segments found more frequently than in controls.

These receptors have no identified antigens. Prepared libraries of TCR beta cDNA carried unique molecular identifiers. From the PCR reads, TCRdb called clonotypes with MiXCR, one entry per CDR3 protein. The table has around 200,000 distinct CDR3 sequences, around 29% seen once; the top ten hold around 3.7%. Sequenced sample: blood. Source of these receptors: a girl under 18 with multiple sclerosis.

This clonotype showed up just a few times. At one end the junction does not follow the germline gene, possibly because of a read error. The chain employs TRBV15 and TRBJ2-1, with D possibly TRBD2 on 6 matching bases. The CDR3 consists of 15 residues. Germline-derived CDR1 and CDR2 are LNHNV and YYDKDF (reference sequence). CDR3 amino acids: CATCRAGPSPNEQFF. The CDR3 DNA sequence: TGTGCCACCTGCAGAGCGGGCCCATCCCCTAATGAGCAGTTCTTC.

There are a few counts of this clonotype. This may arise from a read error, as a much more abundant clone is one base away. V usage is TRBV20-1 and J usage is TRBJ2-5; D is perhaps TRBD1 or TRBD2 (5 bases each). The J call may be faulty, since TRBJ2-1 better matches the DNA end. Germline V gene lookup returns CDR1 DFQATT and CDR2 SNEGSKA (reference sequence). This CDR3 is built from 12 residues. CDR3 DNA sequence: TGCAGTGCAACCGGGGCCCAAGAGACCCAGTTCTTC. Its translation: CSATGAQETQFF.

This clonotype was seen at least ten times. The chain carries TRBV15 and TRBJ2-3; TRBD1 matches 9 bases. V trimming: 0 bases; J trimming: 1 base; junction bases outside the gene matches: 2. The CDR3 is 16 amino acids. From germline, CDR1 is LNHNV and CDR2 YYDKDF (reference sequence). For the CDR3, the DNA is TGTGCCACCAGCAGAGAGAGACAGGGGGGCACAGATACGCAGTATTTT. Its protein is CATSRERQGGTDTQYF.

This chain links TRBV11-2 with TRBJ1-2, with TRBD1 matching over 7 bases. CDR1 and CDR2 from the germline V gene are SGHAT and FQNNGV. This CDR3 is 14 amino acids long. Trimming took 5 bases from V and 4 from J; bases not matched to a gene: 7. This chain's CDR3 is CASSPETGPYGYTF. The CDR3 DNA follows: TGTGCCAGCAGCCCAGAGACAGGGCCCTATGGCTACACCTTC.

With regard to this clonotype: One junction end does not reproduce the germline sequence, and a read error may be involved. The chain uses TRBV12-3 or TRBV12-4 and TRBJ2-3; D remains unclear. The CDR3 is 14 residues long. Here the CDR3 reads CASSLASNADAQYF. In DNA, the CDR3 is TGTGCCAGCAGTTTAGCCTCCAACGCAGATGCGCAGTATTTT.

At least ten counts were recorded for this clonotype. This chain joins TRBV6-5 and TRBJ2-7, with D perhaps being TRBD1 or TRBD2 (5 bases each). Germline V CDR1 and CDR2: MNHEY, SVGAGI. This CDR3 has 15 residues. Trimming removed 0 bases from V and 3 bases from J, with 12 bases in between. CDR3: CASSYSTLGDYEQYF. CDR3 sequence (DNA): TGTGCCAGCAGTTACTCGACTTTGGGGGACTACGAGCAGTACTTC.

Worth noting for this clonotype: One junction end does not reproduce the germline sequence, and a read error may be involved. The chain combines TRBV7-7 with TRBJ2-2; possibly TRBD2 for D (6 bases). CDR1 and CDR2 (germline): SSHAT, FNYEAQ (reference sequence). The CDR3 contains 14 residues. In nucleotides, the CDR3 is TGTGCTAGCAGCTTAGTCCCAAACACCGGGGGGCTGTTTTTT. It encodes CASSLVPNTGGLFF.

The chain uses TRBV12-3 or TRBV12-4 and TRBJ1-5; 7 nucleotides line up with TRBD1. The CDR3 spans 16 residues. J lost 2 bases, V lost 10 bases, and 14 bases had no gene match. The CDR3 reads CANQFSGGTGNQPQHF. The CDR3 bases are TGTGCCAACCAGTTTTCAGGGGGTACGGGCAATCAGCCCCAGCATTTT.

About this clonotype: A much larger clone lies one base from this, so it may be a read error. The chain has TRBV5-1 and TRBJ2-5, with D maybe TRBD2 (6 bases). TRBJ2-7 explains the end of the DNA better; the J call may be wrong. Germline CDR1 reads SGHRS; CDR2 reads YFSETQ. The CDR3 extends over 13 amino acids. DNA for the CDR3: TGCGTCAGCAGCCCCTCGACTAGTTACGAGCAGTACTTC. Translated, it gives CVSSPSTSYEQYF.

This clonotype was counted ten times or more. This sequence joins TRBV6-5 and TRBJ2-7; D remains unclear. V gave up 0 bases and J gave up 3 bases, with 9 bases separating them. The CDR3 spans 14 residues. The germline CDR1 and CDR2 sequences are MNHEY and SVGAGI. Here the CDR3 reads CASSYSRHLYEQYF. DNA for the CDR3: TGTGCCAGCAGTTACTCGCGGCACCTCTACGAGCAGTACTTC.

This clonotype was detected only a few times. V usage is TRBV28 and J usage is TRBJ2-7, with TRBD2 identical over 7 bases. The tail of the sequence fits TRBJ2-5 better, so the J call may be wrong. The germline V gene encodes CDR1 MDHEN and CDR2 SYDVKM. The CDR3 contains 14 residues. This chain's CDR3 is CASSLLSGKETQYF. CDR3 bases: TGTGCCAGCAGTTTATTAAGCGGGAAAGAGACCCAGTACTTC.

The chain carries TRBV20-1 and TRBJ2-2; D is possibly TRBD1 (5 bases). The CDR3 length is 12 residues. V was clipped by 6 bases and J by 6 bases, with 11 bases between them. In germline, CDR1 is DFQATT, CDR2 SNEGSKA (reference sequence). The CDR3 nucleotides read TGCAGTGCCCACCAGGGCGCCGGGGAGCTGTTTTTT. Amino acids: CSAHQGAGELFF.

This clonotype occurred a few times. The chain links TRBV21-1 to TRBJ1-1; the table gives TRBD1 as D, unverified against the DNA. TRBV21-1 is given as a pseudogene. The CDR3 loop spans 17 amino acids. This CDR3 reads CASSAMKPGQRNTEAFF. The CDR3 bases are TGTGCCAGCAGCGCAATGAAACCGGGACAGAGGAACACTGAAGCTTTCTTT.

In this sample, this clonotype turned up many times. This chain links TRBV7-9 with TRBJ2-7; D uncertain. Trimming stripped 1 base from V and 4 bases from J, with 5 bases between. CDR3 length: 12 residues. Germline V gives CDR1 SEHNR, CDR2 FQNEAQ (reference sequence). CDR3: CASSLEIYEQYF. Here the CDR3 DNA reads TGTGCCAGCAGCTTAGAAATTTACGAGCAGTACTTC.

Note on this clonotype: This may stem from a read error, because a much larger clone lies one nucleotide away. The V and J genes are TRBV6-6 and TRBJ2-3, with 8 bases that match TRBD2. From germline, CDR1 is MNHNY and CDR2 SVGAGI (reference sequence). The CDR3 runs 16 residues. V shed 2 bases, J shed 3 bases, and the junction held 7 bases outside the gene matches. Here the CDR3 reads CASSYPMAGGTDTQYF. The CDR3 DNA reads TGTGCCAGCAGTTACCCGATGGCGGGGGGAACAGATACGCAGTATTTT.

This clonotype appeared many times. The rearrangement links TRBV29-1 to TRBJ1-4; 7 positions match TRBD1. This CDR3 is built from 15 residues. J was trimmed by 3 bases and V by 5 bases; bases with no gene match: 9. Germline V CDR1 and CDR2: SQVTM, ANQGSEA. CDR3 sequence: CSVPQGSGANEKLFF. CDR3 DNA: TGCAGCGTTCCACAGGGGAGTGGGGCTAATGAAAAACTGTTTTTT.

As to this clonotype: It is likely a read error, because the conserved phenylalanine at the end of the CDR3 is missing. V and J are TRBV3-1 and TRBJ2-4; perhaps TRBD2 as D (6 bases). The DNA end favors TRBJ2-7, so the J call may be wrong. The CDR3 spans 15 residues. In germline, CDR1 is LGHDT, CDR2 YNNKEL (reference sequence). The CDR3 DNA reads TGTGCCAGCAGCCAAGATTTGGGACTTAACTACGAGCAGTACCTC. Its translation: CASSQDLGLNYEQYL.

In its sample, this clonotype was seen many times. The chain employs TRBV5-1 and TRBJ2-5, with D tentatively TRBD1 (6 bases). The CDR3 is made up of 15 amino acids. CDR1 is SGHRS, CDR2 YFSETQ, per germline. The V gene lost 4 bases and the J gene lost 4 bases, with 17 bases spanning the gap. The CDR3 bases are TGCGCCAGCAGCCCGGACAGAAGTATCCTAGAGACCCAGTACTTC. It codes for CASSPDRSILETQYF.

This clonotype has a handful of counts. This rearrangement joins TRBV5-1 to TRBJ2-1; 7 bases agree with TRBD2. V lost 4 bases, J lost 5 bases, and 12 bases stayed unmatched. This CDR3 has 16 residues. Germline lookup yields CDR1 SGHRS and CDR2 YFSETQ. The CDR3 bases are TGCGCCAGCAGCCTGGGACTACTTAGAAAGGACAATGAGCAGTTCTTC. It codes for CASSLGLLRKDNEQFF.

This clonotype has ten or more counts. The chain has TRBV10-2 and TRBJ2-5; D is possibly TRBD1 (6 bases). Trimming pared 6 bases from V and 5 bases from J, leaving 22 bases between. The CDR3 covers 16 residues. Germline CDR1 reads WSHSY; CDR2 reads SAAADI. The CDR3 is CASRDPFMGAWETQYF. As DNA, the CDR3 is TGCGCCAGCAGGGACCCGTTTATGGGGGCCTGGGAGACCCAGTACTTC.

Only a few counts were recorded for this clonotype. The V gene is TRBV28, the J gene TRBJ2-3, with a weak D call TRBD1 (6 bases). The CDR3 sequence is 16 residues long. Germline V gene data show CDR1 as MDHEN and CDR2 as SYDVKM. V lost 1 base and J lost 0, with 11 bases in between. The CDR3 DNA sequence: TGTGCCAGCAGTTTATTTTACGGACAGAGCACAGATACGCAGTATTTT. This gives the protein CASSLFYGQSTDTQYF.

The rearrangement joins TRBV2 to TRBJ2-3, with TRBD1 identical over 7 bases. CDR1 SNHLY and CDR2 FYNNEI come from the germline V gene. The CDR3 consists of 15 residues. V trimming: 8 bases; J trimming: 0 bases; junction bases outside the gene matches: 8. The CDR3: CASEGQRRSTDTQYF. DNA of the CDR3: TGTGCCAGCGAGGGACAGCGACGGAGCACAGATACGCAGTATTTT.

This clonotype has only a few counts. The rearrangement joins TRBV20-1 to TRBJ1-1; 9 bases are a match to TRBD1. V lost 0 bases and J lost 0; bases outside the gene matches: 11. The length of the CDR3 is 18 residues. Germline V gene lookup returns CDR1 DFQATT and CDR2 SNEGSKA (reference sequence). CDR3 region: CSARDWGQGLSVNTEAFF. CDR3 in DNA: TGCAGTGCTAGAGATTGGGGACAGGGACTCTCTGTGAACACTGAAGCTTTCTTT.

The DNA for the CDR3 is TGTGCCAGCAGCCCAGCCCCCGAGACCCAGTACTTC. Its translation is CASSPAPETQYF. The rearrangement links TRBV14 to TRBJ2-4, with D unresolved. The DNA matches TRBJ2-5 better at its end, which makes the J call doubtful. The CDR3 length is 12 residues. The germline V gene encodes CDR1 SGHDN and CDR2 FVKESK.

This clonotype appeared a few times. The chain recombines TRBV7-9 with TRBJ1-2, with D maybe TRBD1 (5 bases). V shed 11 bases and J shed 7 bases, with 29 bases lying between them. The CDR3 contains 16 residues. Germline CDR1 reads SEHNR; CDR2 reads FQNEAQ (reference sequence). CDR3 in amino acids: CAGLPVGGAKAGGYTF. In nucleotides, the CDR3 is TGTGCCGGTCTACCAGTGGGGGGAGCAAAGGCCGGTGGCTACACCTTC. Filled out from reference TRBV7-9 and TRBJ1-2, the complete variable domain reads DTGVSQNPRHKITKRGQNVTFRCDPISEHNRLYWYRQTLGQGPEFLTYFQNEAQLEKSRLLSDRFSAERPKGSFSTLEIQRTEQGDSAMYLCAGLPVGGAKAGGYTFGSGTRLTVV.